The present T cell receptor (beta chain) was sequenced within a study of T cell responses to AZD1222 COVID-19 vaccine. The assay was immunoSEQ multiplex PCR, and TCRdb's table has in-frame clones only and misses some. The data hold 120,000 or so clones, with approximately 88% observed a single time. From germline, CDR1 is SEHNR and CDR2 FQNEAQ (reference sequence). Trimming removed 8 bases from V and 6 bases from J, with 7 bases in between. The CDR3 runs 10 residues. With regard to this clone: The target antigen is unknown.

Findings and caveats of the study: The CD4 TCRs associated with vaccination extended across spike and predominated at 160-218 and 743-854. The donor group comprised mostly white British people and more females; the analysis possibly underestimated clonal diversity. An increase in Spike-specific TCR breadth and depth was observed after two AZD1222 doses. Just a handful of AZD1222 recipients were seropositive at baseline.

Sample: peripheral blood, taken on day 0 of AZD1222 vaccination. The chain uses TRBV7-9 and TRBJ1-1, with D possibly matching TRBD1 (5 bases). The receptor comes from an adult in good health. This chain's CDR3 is CASGGAEAFF. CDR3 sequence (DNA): TGTGCCAGCGGGGGGGCTGAAGCTTTCTTT.